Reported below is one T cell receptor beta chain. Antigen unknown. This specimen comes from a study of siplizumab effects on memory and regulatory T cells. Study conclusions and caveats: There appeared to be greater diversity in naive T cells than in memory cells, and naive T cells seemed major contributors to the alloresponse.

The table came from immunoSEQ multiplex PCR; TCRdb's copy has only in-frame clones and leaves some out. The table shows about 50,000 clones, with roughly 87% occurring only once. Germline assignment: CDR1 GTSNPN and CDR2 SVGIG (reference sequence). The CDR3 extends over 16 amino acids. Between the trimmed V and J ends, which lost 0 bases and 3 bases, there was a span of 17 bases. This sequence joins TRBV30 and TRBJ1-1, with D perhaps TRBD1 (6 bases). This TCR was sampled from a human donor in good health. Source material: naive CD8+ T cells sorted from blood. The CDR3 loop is CAWSVPLGGRDTEAFF. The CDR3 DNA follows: TGTGCCTGGAGTGTACCACTCGGGGGCAGGGACACTGAAGCTTTCTTT.